The subject of this entry is one T cell receptor (beta chain). The patients all showed relapse after autologous stem cell transplantation, while their brentuximab vedotin exposure varied. This record comes from a study of PD-1 blockade in classical Hodgkin lymphoma. Profiled with immunoSEQ multiplex PCR; TCRdb holds only in-frame clones, not every one. This sample has more than 15,000 clones, with roughly 85% found just once. The CDR3 consists of 16 residues. CDR1 and CDR2 from the germline V gene are MNHNY and SVGAGI (reference sequence). V lost 2 bases and J 6 bases, leaving 17 bases between the germline ends.

The sequence derives from a human donor with classical Hodgkin lymphoma. The chain has TRBV6-6 and TRBJ1-3; the D gene is possibly TRBD1 (5 bases). The specimen comprised peripheral blood mononuclear cells (PBMCs), sampled before the second cycle of nivolumab. The CDR3 nucleotides read TGTGCCAGCAGTTACCCCCAGGGCCAGCGGGAAAACACCATATATTTT. Protein: CASSYPQGQRENTIYF.